One T cell receptor (beta chain) is described in this entry. The data belong to a study of blood T cell repertoires in COVID-19. Study-level background: Acute and convalescent COVID-19 specimens originated in the United States, Italy and Spain. PBMCs, B-cell-depleted T cells, or T cells were the source of the cDNA or gDNA that made up the material.

In the source study's methods: Estimates of nucleated cell counts were drawn from the amplification of reference gene primers. Assay: immunoSEQ multiplex PCR; the TCRdb copy retains only in-frame clones and omits some. Clone size and the V and J calls come from that table; the DNA yielded D and trimming. The data show over 350,000 clones, about 89% seen once. Trimming shortened V by 2 bases and J by 9 bases, and 11 bases separated the two germline ends. CDR3 size: 13 residues. Germline assignment: CDR1 SGHDN and CDR2 FVKESK. The chain joins TRBV14 to TRBJ2-1, with D uncertain. The sample was peripheral blood. The source is a woman between 25 and 40 years old with acute or convalescent COVID-19. CDR3 residues: CASSQRRALEQFF. The CDR3 nucleotides read TGTGCCAGCAGCCAACGGAGAGCCCTTGAGCAGTTCTTC. The full variable domain, with the rest looked up from reference TRBV14 and TRBJ2-1, is EAGVTQFPSHSVIEKGQTVTLRCDPISGHDNLYWYRRVMGKEIKFLLHFVKESKQDESGMPNNRFLAERTGGTYSTLKVQPAELEDSGVYFCASSQRRALEQFFGPGTRLTVL.